This T cell receptor (beta chain) was sequenced during a study of T cell responses to AZD1222 COVID-19 vaccine. Whole-study findings and limits: Sampled repertoires all dated from after the peak T cell response. The donor group comprised mostly white British people and more females; the analysis possibly underestimated clonal diversity.

With regard to this clone: Its antigen is not identified.

The trim removed 2 bases at V and 2 bases at J, leaving 4 bases unmatched. Germline assignment: CDR1 ENHRY and CDR2 SYGVKD. The CDR3 runs to 15 residues. Clones were sequenced by immunoSEQ multiplex PCR, and TCRdb holds only the in-frame ones, with some missing. Of over 150,000 clones detected, about nine tenths appear once; the ten largest clones hold approximately 3%. The chain joins TRBV10-3 to TRBJ1-2; 8 positions agree with TRBD1. This receptor was obtained from an adult in good health. The sequencing used peripheral blood, collected on day 0 of AZD1222 vaccination. DNA for the CDR3: TGTGCCATCAGTGAGATGGACAGGGAGAACTATGGCTACACCTTC. It encodes CAISEMDRENYGYTF.